One sample yielded the 21 T cell receptor beta chains listed below, sequenced in a study of blood T cell repertoires in COVID-19. TCRdb's table, derived via immunoSEQ multiplex PCR, lists solely in-frame clones and lacks some. The sample has approximately 200,000 clones, 80% to 90% seen once; the top ten hold 0.95% to 1.3%. The sequenced sample was peripheral blood. Source of these receptors: a man aged 30 to 39 with acute or convalescent COVID-19.

This clone was seen more than once but under ten times. The chain combines TRBV5-4 with TRBJ1-2, with 7 bases fitting TRBD1. The germline gives CDR1 SGHNT, CDR2 YYREEE (reference sequence). V was clipped by 4 bases and J by 0 bases; unmatched bases: 3. The CDR3 runs 14 residues. CDR3 in DNA: TGTGCCAGCAGCCTAGGGACAGCTAACTATGGCTACACCTTC. It codes for CASSLGTANYGYTF.

The chain couples TRBV6-6 to TRBJ1-1; TRBD1 matches at 8 bases. The CDR3 sequence is 15 residues long. Germline CDR1 and CDR2: MNHNY and SVGAGI (reference sequence). Unmatched junction bases numbered 7, after V lost 6 bases and J lost 1 base. CDR3 region: CASRGTGSPNTEAFF. The CDR3 DNA reads as TGTGCCAGCAGAGGGACAGGTTCCCCGAACACTGAAGCTTTCTTT.

V and J are TRBV5-3 and TRBJ1-2; possibly TRBD1 for D (5 bases). TRBV5-3 is flagged as an ORF with uncertain function. Trimming took 4 bases from V and 4 from J, leaving 14 bases between them. The CDR3 has 14 residues. Written as DNA, the CDR3 is TGTGCCAGAAGCGAAGGGGAGGACTTCTATGGCTACACCTTC. Amino acids: CARSEGEDFYGYTF.

The chain combines TRBV4-1 with TRBJ1-2, with D uncertain. CDR3 length: 16 amino acids. V lost 0 bases and J 0 bases, leaving 11 bases between the germline ends. Germline V gene data show CDR1 as MGHRA and CDR2 as YSYEKL. CDR3 region: CASSQDRQRTNYGYTF. As DNA, the CDR3 is TGCGCCAGCAGCCAAGATCGCCAGCGAACTAACTATGGCTACACCTTC.

V is TRBV6-5 and J is TRBJ2-1, with no clear D. The CDR3 is 14 amino acids. V dropped 6 bases and J dropped 4 bases, with 13 bases sitting between them. Germline values: CDR1 MNHEY, CDR2 SVGAGI. In nucleotides, the CDR3 is TGTGCCAGCAGCGTCCTCGTACGGTACAATGAGCAGTTCTTC. This gives the protein CASSVLVRYNEQFF.

J is TRBJ1-1 and V is TRBV27, with D perhaps TRBD1 (6 bases). The V gene's germline CDR1 is MNHEY and CDR2 SMNVEV (reference sequence). The CDR3 runs 15 residues. V was trimmed by 4 bases and J by 7 bases, leaving 19 bases between them. CDR3 DNA sequence: TGTGCCAGCAGTTCTCTCGGTACAGGGCATGATGAAGCTTTCTTT. It encodes CASSSLGTGHDEAFF.

The chain uses TRBV5-5 and TRBJ1-2, with 10 positions matching TRBD1. Germline V gives CDR1 SGHKS, CDR2 YYEKEE (reference sequence). The CDR3 sequence is 13 residues long. The V gene end was trimmed by 4 bases and the J gene end by 5 bases; junction bases not matched to a gene: 2. The CDR3 DNA reads TGTGCCAGCAGCGGGACAGGGGTTTATGGCTACACCTTC. Translation gives CASSGTGVYGYTF.

This clone was seen once. The chain carries TRBV28 and TRBJ1-6; D possibly corresponds to TRBD1 (6 bases). CDR1 is MDHEN and CDR2 is SYDVKM in the germline V gene. Trimming removed 6 bases at V and 8 bases at J, with 14 bases between. The CDR3 spans 14 residues. CDR3 residues: CASRGTGSYSPLHF. CDR3 sequence (DNA): TGTGCCAGCAGAGGAACAGGGTCCTATTCACCCCTCCACTTT.

This chain connects TRBV3-1 (or the pseudogene TRBV3-2) to TRBJ2-7; TRBD2 matches 10 bases. Germline CDR1 reads LGHDT; CDR2 reads YNNKEL (reference sequence). This CDR3 comprises 15 residues. J gave up 2 bases and V 2 bases, and 3 bases lay outside the gene matches. CDR3 sequence reads: CASSQPSGGAYEQYF. The CDR3 DNA reads as TGTGCCAGCAGCCAACCTAGCGGGGGTGCCTACGAGCAGTACTTC.

V is TRBV6-6 and J is TRBJ1-1; the D gene is possibly TRBD1 (5 bases). V gave up 6 bases and J gave up 4 bases, with 12 bases separating them. Germline-derived CDR1 and CDR2 are MNHNY and SVGAGI (reference sequence). The CDR3 has 13 amino acids. This chain's CDR3 is CASSPGGSTEAFF. The CDR3 nucleotides are TGTGCCAGCAGCCCTGGGGGGAGCACTGAAGCTTTCTTT.

This chain connects TRBV5-1 to TRBJ1-3, with D perhaps matching TRBD1 (5 bases). The germline V gene has CDR1 SGHRS and CDR2 YFSETQ. This CDR3 region has 17 residues. The germline V and J ends were trimmed by 2 bases and 0 bases, with 15 bases remaining between them. CDR3 coding DNA: TGCGCCAGCAGCTTTAATGGGGGGTATCGCTCTGGAAACACCATATATTTT. Amino acids: CASSFNGGYRSGNTIYF.

The V gene is TRBV6-5, the J gene TRBJ1-1; D is unclear. V was shortened by 5 bases and J by 7 bases, with 17 bases between the two germline ends. From germline, CDR1 is MNHEY and CDR2 SVGAGI. This CDR3 is built from 14 residues. CDR3 DNA sequence: TGTGCCAGCAGTACCCGGACGGGAAGACTTGAAGCTTTCTTT. This translates into CASSTRTGRLEAFF.

As DNA, the CDR3 is TGTGCCAGCAGCGTTGACTTACTTCGATCCGGGGAGCTGTTTTTT. It encodes CASSVDLLRSGELFF. V and J are TRBV9 and TRBJ2-2; D gene uncertain. Germline V CDR1 and CDR2: SGDLS, YYNGEE. V was pared by 2 bases and J by 6 bases, with 14 bases between. The CDR3 runs 15 residues. The whole variable domain, filled in from reference TRBV9 and TRBJ2-2, reads DSGVTQTPKHLITATGQRVTLRCSPRSGDLSVYWYQQSLDQGLQFLIQYYNGEERAKGNILERFSAQQFPDLHSELNLSSLELGDSALYFCASSVDLLRSGELFFGEGSRLTVL.

This rearrangement joins TRBV5-4 to TRBJ2-7, with 10 bases that match TRBD1. The ends lost 0 bases at V and 4 bases at J; junction bases unmatched: 4. CDR3 size: 15 residues. Germline V gene lookup returns CDR1 SGHNT and CDR2 YYREEE (reference sequence). CDR3 residues: CASSLGQGAAYEQYF. In DNA, the CDR3 is TGTGCCAGCAGCTTGGGACAGGGGGCGGCATACGAGCAGTACTTC.

This rearrangement joins TRBV5-1 to TRBJ1-4; TRBD1 agrees at 7 bases. V lost 2 bases, J lost 4 bases, and 8 bases stayed unmatched. This CDR3 is 16 amino acids long. The germline V gene encodes CDR1 SGHRS and CDR2 YFSETQ. The CDR3 DNA reads TGCGCCAGCAGCTTCCTAACGGGACAGATTAATGAAAAACTGTTTTTT. Translation gives CASSFLTGQINEKLFF. Using reference TRBV5-1 and TRBJ1-4 for the parts outside the CDR3, the full variable domain is KAGVTQTPRYLIKTRGQQVTLSCSPISGHRSVSWYQQTPGQGLQFLFEYFSETQRNKGNFPGRFSGRQFSNSRSEMNVSTLELGDSALYLCASSFLTGQINEKLFFGSGTQLSVL.

The CDR3 region has the DNA TGTGCCAGCCGGACAGTTAACTCTGGGGCCAACGTCCTGACTTTC. This encodes CASRTVNSGANVLTF. The chain is built from TRBV6-6 and TRBJ2-6; weak D call: TRBD1 (6 bases). Per the germline V gene, CDR1 is MNHNY and CDR2 is SVGAGI (reference sequence). CDR3 length equals 15 residues. Between the trimmed V and J ends, which lost 8 bases and 0 bases, there was a span of 11 bases.

The V gene is TRBV28, the J gene TRBJ2-3, with 8 bases aligning to TRBD2. J lost 6 bases, V lost 4 bases, and 6 bases had no gene match. CDR1 MDHEN and CDR2 SYDVKM come from the germline V gene. The CDR3 runs 14 residues. In nucleotides, the CDR3 is TGTGCCAGCAGTTCACGGGGACTAGGGGATACGCAGTATTTT. It codes for CASSSRGLGDTQYF.

In its sample, this clone was seen once. This chain uses TRBV11-2 with TRBJ1-5, with a possible D match to TRBD1 (6 bases). Trimming shortened V by 1 base and J by 4 bases, and 8 bases separated the two germline ends. Germline V gene lookup returns CDR1 SGHAT and CDR2 FQNNGV. The CDR3 extends over 14 amino acids. CDR3 sequence: CASSLGQVNQPQHF. The DNA for the CDR3 is TGTGCCAGCAGCTTAGGACAGGTTAATCAGCCCCAGCATTTT.

This clone was counted a few times. The chain joins TRBV28 to TRBJ1-5; 11 positions match TRBD1. Losses at the gene ends were 3 bases for V and 10 bases for J; bases not matched to a gene: 2. The CDR3 spans 13 residues. The germline V gene encodes CDR1 MDHEN and CDR2 SYDVKM. As DNA, the CDR3 is TGTGCCAGCAGTTTGGGGACAGGGGGACCCCAGCATTTT. Translated: CASSLGTGGPQHF.

CDR3 in amino acids: CASSQDSFRVGSYEQYF. Here the CDR3 DNA reads TGTGCCAGCAGCCAAGATAGTTTCAGGGTAGGTTCCTACGAGCAGTACTTC. The V gene is TRBV4-2, the J gene TRBJ2-7; D is perhaps TRBD1 (5 bases). The V end lost 0 bases, the J end lost 1 base, and 16 bases lay between the germline ends. There are 17 residues in the CDR3. Germline CDR1 and CDR2: LGHNA and YNFKEQ.

This clone appeared a few times. The V call is TRBV10-1, the J call TRBJ2-3, with TRBD2 matching 9 bases. This CDR3 is 16 amino acids long. V shed 4 bases and J 6 bases; nucleotides not matched to a gene: 11. CDR1 WNHNN and CDR2 SYGVQD come from the germline V gene (reference sequence). CDR3 DNA: TGCGCCAGCAGTGTCGCTAGCGGGATGGTTTCGGATACGCAGTATTTT. It encodes CASSVASGMVSDTQYF.